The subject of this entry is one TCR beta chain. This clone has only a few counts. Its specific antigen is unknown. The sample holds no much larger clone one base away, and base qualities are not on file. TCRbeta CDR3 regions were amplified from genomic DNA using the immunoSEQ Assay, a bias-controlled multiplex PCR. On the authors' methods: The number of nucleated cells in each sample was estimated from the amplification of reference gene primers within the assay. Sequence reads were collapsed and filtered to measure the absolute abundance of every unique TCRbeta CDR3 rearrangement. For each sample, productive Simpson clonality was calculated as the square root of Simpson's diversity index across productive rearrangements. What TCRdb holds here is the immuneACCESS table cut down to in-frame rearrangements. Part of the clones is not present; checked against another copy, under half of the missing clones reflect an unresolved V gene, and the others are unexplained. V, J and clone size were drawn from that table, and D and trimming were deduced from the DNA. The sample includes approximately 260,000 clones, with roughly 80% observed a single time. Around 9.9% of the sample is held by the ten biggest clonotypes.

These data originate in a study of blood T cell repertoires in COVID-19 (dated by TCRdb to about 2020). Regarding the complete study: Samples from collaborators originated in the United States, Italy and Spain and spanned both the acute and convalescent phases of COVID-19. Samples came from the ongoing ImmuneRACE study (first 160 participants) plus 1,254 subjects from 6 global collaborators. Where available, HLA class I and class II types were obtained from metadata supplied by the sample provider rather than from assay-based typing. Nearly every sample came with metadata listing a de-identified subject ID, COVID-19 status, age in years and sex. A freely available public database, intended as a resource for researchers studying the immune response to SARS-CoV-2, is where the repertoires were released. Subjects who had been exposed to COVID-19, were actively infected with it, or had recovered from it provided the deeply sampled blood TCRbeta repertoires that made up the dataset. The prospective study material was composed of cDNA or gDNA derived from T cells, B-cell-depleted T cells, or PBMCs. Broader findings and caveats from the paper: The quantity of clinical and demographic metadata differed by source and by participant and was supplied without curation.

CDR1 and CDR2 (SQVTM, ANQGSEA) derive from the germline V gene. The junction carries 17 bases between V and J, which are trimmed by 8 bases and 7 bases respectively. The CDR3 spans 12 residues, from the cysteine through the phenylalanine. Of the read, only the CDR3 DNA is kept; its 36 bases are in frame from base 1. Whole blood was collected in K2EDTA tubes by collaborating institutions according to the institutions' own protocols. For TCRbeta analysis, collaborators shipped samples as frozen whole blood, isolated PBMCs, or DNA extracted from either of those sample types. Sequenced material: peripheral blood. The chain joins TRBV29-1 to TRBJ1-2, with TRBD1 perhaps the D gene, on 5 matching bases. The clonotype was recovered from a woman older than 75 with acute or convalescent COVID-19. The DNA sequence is TGCAGCCCGGGGCCAGGGTTGGGTGGCTACACCTTC. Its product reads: CSPGPGLGGYTF.